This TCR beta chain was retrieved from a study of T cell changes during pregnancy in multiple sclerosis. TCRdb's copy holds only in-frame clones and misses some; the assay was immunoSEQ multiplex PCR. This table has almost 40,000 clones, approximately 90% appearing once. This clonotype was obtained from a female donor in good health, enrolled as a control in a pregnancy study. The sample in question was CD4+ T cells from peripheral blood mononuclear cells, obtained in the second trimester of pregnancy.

The CDR3 DNA reads as TGTGCCTGGAGTGTACTTTCACAGGCACCCCTCCACTTT. This sequence encodes CAWSVLSQAPLHF. The genes are TRBV30 and TRBJ1-6, with D possibly being TRBD1 (5 bases). Trimming took off 0 bases at V and 11 bases at J, with 11 bases between the two ends. The CDR3 consists of 13 residues. The germline gives CDR1 GTSNPN, CDR2 SVGIG (reference sequence).